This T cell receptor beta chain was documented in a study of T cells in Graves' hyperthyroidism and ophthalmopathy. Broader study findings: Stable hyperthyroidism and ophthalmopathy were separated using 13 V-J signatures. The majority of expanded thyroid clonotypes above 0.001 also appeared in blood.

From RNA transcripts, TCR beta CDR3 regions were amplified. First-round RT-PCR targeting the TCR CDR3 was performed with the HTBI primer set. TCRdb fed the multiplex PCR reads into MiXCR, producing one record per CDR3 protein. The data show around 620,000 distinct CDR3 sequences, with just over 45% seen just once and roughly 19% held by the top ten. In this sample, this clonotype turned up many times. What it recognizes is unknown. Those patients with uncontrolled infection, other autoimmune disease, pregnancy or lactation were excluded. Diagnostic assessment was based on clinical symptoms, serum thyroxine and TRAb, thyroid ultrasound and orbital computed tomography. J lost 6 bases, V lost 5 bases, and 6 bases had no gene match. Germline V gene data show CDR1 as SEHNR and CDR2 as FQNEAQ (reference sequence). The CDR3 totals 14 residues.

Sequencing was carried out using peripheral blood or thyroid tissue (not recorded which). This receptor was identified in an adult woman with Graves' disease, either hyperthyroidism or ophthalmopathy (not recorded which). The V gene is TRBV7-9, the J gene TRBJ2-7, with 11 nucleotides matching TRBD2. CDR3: CASSPRGTSGEQYF. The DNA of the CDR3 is TGTGCCAGCAGCCCCCGGGGGACTAGCGGCGAGCAGTACTTC.